Shown below are 32 T cell receptor beta chains from a single sample sequenced in a study of somatic mutations in cytotoxic T cells in rheumatoid arthritis. Data came from immunoSEQ multiplex PCR; TCRdb stores just in-frame clones and leaves some out. The repertoire includes more than 15,000 clones, just under 80% of them detected once, and roughly a fifth sits in the top ten. Sequencing was done on a sample of CD8+ T cells sorted from blood. The receptors stem from an adult with rheumatoid arthritis.

The chain carries TRBV11-3 and TRBJ1-1, with D maybe TRBD1 (6 bases). The V end lost 2 bases, the J end lost 1 base, and 11 bases lay between the germline ends. In germline, CDR1 is SGHNT, CDR2 YENEEA. CDR3 length equals 15 residues. The CDR3 region is CASSLTGKPNTEAFF. CDR3 DNA: TGTGCCAGCAGCTTAACAGGGAAGCCGAACACTGAAGCTTTCTTT.

The chain recombines TRBV5-5 with TRBJ2-7, with TRBD2 identical over 7 bases. The ends lost 0 bases at V and 4 bases at J; junction bases unmatched: 13. The CDR3 has 17 amino acids. Germline V gene sequence: CDR1 SGHKS, CDR2 YYEKEE (reference sequence). The CDR3 sequence is CASSLDELAGVVYEQYF. As DNA, the CDR3 is TGTGCCAGCAGCTTGGACGAATTGGCGGGAGTAGTGTACGAGCAGTACTTC.

In this sample, this clone turned up once. The chain has TRBV4-1 and TRBJ2-2; TRBD1 matches at 9 bases. The CDR3 totals 16 residues. After removal of 4 bases from V and 8 bases from J, the junction contained 11 bases not matched to a gene. Germline CDR1 and CDR2: MGHRA and YSYEKL. CDR3 sequence reads: CASSLGQGSSRGELFF. The CDR3 DNA is TGCGCCAGCAGCCTGGGACAGGGAAGCAGCAGGGGGGAGCTGTTTTTT.

This sequence joins TRBV7-2 and TRBJ2-1; 13 positions match TRBD2. The CDR3 runs 15 residues. Trimming removed 2 bases from V and 6 bases from J; junction bases left unmatched: 1. CDR1 is SGHTA, CDR2 FQGNSA, per germline. CDR3 in amino acids: CASSLTSGRANEQFF. For the CDR3, the DNA is TGTGCCAGCAGCTTAACTAGCGGGAGGGCCAATGAGCAGTTCTTC.

V gene TRBV6-1 combines with J gene TRBJ1-1, with 8 bases that match TRBD1. In germline, CDR1 is MNHNS, CDR2 SASEGT. Trimming cost V 3 bases and J 3 bases; bases outside gene matches: 9. This CDR3 is 16 amino acids long. The CDR3 loop reads CASSDNRGWFDTEAFF. CDR3 nucleotide sequence: TGTGCCAGCAGTGACAACAGGGGGTGGTTCGACACTGAAGCTTTCTTT.

This clone was detected a few times. This CDR3 reads CSAGGGGTEVNYGYTF. The CDR3 bases are TGCAGCGCCGGCGGGGGGGGGACTGAAGTTAACTATGGCTACACCTTC. The V call is TRBV29-1, the J call TRBJ1-2, with TRBD1 as a possible D gene (5 bases). Per the germline V gene, CDR1 is SQVTM and CDR2 is ANQGSEA. Trimming removed 7 bases at V and 1 base at J, with 22 bases between. The CDR3 has 16 residues.

V gene TRBV13 combines with J gene TRBJ2-7, with 7 bases lining up with TRBD1. The CDR3 contains 17 residues. The V gene's germline CDR1 is PRHDT and CDR2 FYEKMQ (reference sequence). V dropped 1 base and J dropped 0; count of bases not matched to a gene: 9. The CDR3 DNA reads as TGTGCCAGCAGCTTAGAGGTTACAGGGGAAGGCTCCTACGAGCAGTACTTC. The encoded protein is CASSLEVTGEGSYEQYF.

The chain recombines TRBV7-2 with TRBJ2-7; the match to TRBD1 covers 8 bases. The CDR3 has 15 residues. From germline, CDR1 is SGHTA and CDR2 FQGNSA. V lost 4 bases to trimming and J lost 4 bases; unmatched junction nucleotides: 9. The CDR3 loop reads CASSSYRGDLYEQYF. The CDR3 coding sequence is TGTGCCAGCAGCTCATACAGGGGGGACCTGTACGAGCAGTACTTC.

The rearrangement links TRBV27 to TRBJ2-1, with 7 nucleotides matching TRBD1. CDR3 length: 13 residues. J gave up 10 bases and V 3 bases, and 6 bases lay outside the gene matches. Germline CDR1 and CDR2: MNHEY and SMNVEV (reference sequence). The CDR3, as DNA: TGTGCCAGCAGTTTCGGGACAGCCGGGGAGCAGTTCTTC. Translating gives CASSFGTAGEQFF.

The J gene is TRBJ2-7, the V gene TRBV19; D possibly corresponds to TRBD2 (5 bases). The CDR3 length is 13 residues. V was trimmed by 6 bases and J by 2 bases, leaving 11 bases between them. CDR1 and CDR2 (germline): LNHDA, SQIVND (reference sequence). The CDR3 loop reads CASSRREAYEQYF. CDR3 DNA: TGTGCCAGTAGCCGTCGGGAAGCCTACGAGCAGTACTTC.

The CDR3 DNA follows: TGTGCCAGCAGTTACTTCCGGACGGAGACCCAGTACTTC. This translates into CASSYFRTETQYF. The rearrangement links TRBV6-5 to TRBJ2-5; D remains ambiguous. V was pared by 1 base and J by 5 bases, with 8 bases between. CDR3 length equals 13 residues. Germline CDR1 and CDR2: MNHEY and SVGAGI.

The CDR3 loop is CASSRDRVGEQYF. The CDR3 DNA reads TGTGCCAGCTCTCGGGACAGGGTGGGCGAGCAGTACTTC. The gene calls are TRBV6-6 and TRBJ2-7; 9 nucleotides agree with TRBD1. CDR1 is MNHNY, CDR2 SVGAGI, per germline (reference sequence). J lost 6 bases, V lost 8 bases, and 8 bases had no gene match. There are 13 residues in the CDR3.

The rearrangement uses TRBV27 and TRBJ2-3, with TRBD1 matching over 8 bases. The CDR3 contains 15 residues. CDR1 is MNHEY and CDR2 is SMNVEV in the germline V gene (reference sequence). Unmatched junction bases numbered 8, after V lost 5 bases and J lost 4 bases. As DNA, the CDR3 is TGTGCCAGCAGTCCCACAGGGGGTGGCCCAGATACGCAGTATTTT. Encoded protein: CASSPTGGGPDTQYF.

The J gene is TRBJ2-5, the V gene TRBV7-9, with no clear D. V was shortened by 3 bases and J by 1 base, with 9 bases between the two germline ends. The CDR3 runs to 14 residues. Germline V gene sequence: CDR1 SEHNR, CDR2 FQNEAQ (reference sequence). CDR3 in DNA: TGTGCCAGCAGCTTCACGGGCTTCCAAGAGACCCAGTACTTC. Its protein is CASSFTGFQETQYF.

The DNA for the CDR3 is TGTGCCAGCAGTCTTGACAGGGACGACGAGCAGTACTTC. It is translated as CASSLDRDDEQYF. This chain connects TRBV5-4 to TRBJ2-7, with 7 bases lining up with TRBD1. Germline CDR1 is SGHNT and CDR2 is YYREEE (reference sequence). The trim removed 5 bases at V and 5 bases at J, leaving 7 bases unmatched. The CDR3 is made up of 13 amino acids.

V and J are TRBV6-5 and TRBJ2-1; TRBD2 matches at 9 bases. Germline V gives CDR1 MNHEY, CDR2 SVGAGI. V lost 0 bases and J lost 4; bases outside the gene matches: 4. The CDR3 is 16 amino acids. In nucleotides, the CDR3 is TGTGCCAGCAGTTACTCGGCGGGAGGGCCGTACAATGAGCAGTTCTTC. It encodes CASSYSAGGPYNEQFF.

This clone was counted once. J is TRBJ1-3 and V is TRBV19, with D uncertain. Per the germline V gene, CDR1 is LNHDA and CDR2 is SQIVND (reference sequence). CDR3 size: 13 residues. Deletions cut 4 bases from V and 2 bases from J, with 6 bases between. CDR3 coding DNA: TGTGCCAGTAGTAGGGCAGCTGGAAACACCATATATTTT. Translation gives CASSRAAGNTIYF.

The chain is built from TRBV19 and TRBJ1-1, with 7 bases that match TRBD1. Per germline, CDR1 LNHDA and CDR2 SQIVND (reference sequence). CDR3 length: 14 residues. The V segment lost 1 base and the J segment 2 bases; nucleotides outside the gene matches: 1. As DNA, the CDR3 is TGTGCCAGTAGTATAGGGACAGGAAACACTGAAGCTTTCTTT. Its translation is CASSIGTGNTEAFF.

V gene TRBV7-6 combines with J gene TRBJ2-7, with no clear D. The germline V gene encodes CDR1 SGHVS and CDR2 FNYEAQ. V was clipped by 5 bases and J by 3 bases, with 11 bases between them. CDR3 length: 13 residues. CDR3 protein: CASSPGRIYEQYF. CDR3 DNA sequence: TGTGCCAGCAGCCCCGGACGGATCTACGAGCAGTACTTC.

This rearrangement joins TRBV7-8 to TRBJ1-1; the D is unclear. The germline V and J ends were trimmed by 5 bases and 4 bases, with 11 bases remaining between them. The CDR3 runs 13 residues. Per the germline V gene, CDR1 is SGHVS and CDR2 is FQNEAQ. CDR3 in amino acids: CASSQQEGTEAFF. CDR3 DNA sequence: TGTGCCAGCAGCCAGCAGGAGGGCACTGAAGCTTTCTTT.

The V and J genes are TRBV5-1 and TRBJ1-2; D is perhaps TRBD1 (5 bases). The CDR3 sequence is 13 residues long. Trimming cost V 0 bases and J 4 bases, with 7 bases left between them. Germline lookup yields CDR1 SGHRS and CDR2 YFSETQ. The CDR3 region has the DNA TGCGCCAGCAGCTTGGCCGGGGGCTATGGCTACACCTTC. Encoded protein: CASSLAGGYGYTF.

This clone occurred a few times. The V gene is TRBV7-9, the J gene TRBJ1-2, with D uncertain. Between the trimmed V and J ends, which lost 1 base and 5 bases, there was a span of 5 bases. CDR1 is SEHNR, CDR2 FQNEAQ, per germline (reference sequence). The CDR3 runs 12 residues. The CDR3 DNA reads as TGTGCCAGCAGCTTAGTTCAGTATGGCTACACCTTC. This sequence encodes CASSLVQYGYTF.

The rearrangement uses TRBV16 and TRBJ1-1, with TRBD1 matching over 7 bases. V shed 7 bases, J shed 5 bases, and the junction held 7 bases outside the gene matches. The CDR3 sequence is 13 residues long. The V gene's germline CDR1 is KGHSY and CDR2 FQNENV. CDR3 loop: CASNRRGQTEAFF. Written as DNA, the CDR3 is TGTGCCAGCAACCGTAGGGGGCAAACTGAAGCTTTCTTT.

The chain has TRBV19 and TRBJ1-1; TRBD1 matches at 7 bases. The germline CDR1 and CDR2 sequences are LNHDA and SQIVND (reference sequence). With 0 bases clipped from V and 0 bases from J, the junction kept 13 bases outside the gene matches. This CDR3 has 19 amino acids. The CDR3 protein is CASSIDPRVIGTVNTEAFF. CDR3 nucleotide sequence: TGTGCCAGTAGTATAGATCCAAGGGTAATCGGGACAGTGAACACTGAAGCTTTCTTT.

V gene TRBV11-3 combines with J gene TRBJ2-1, with D hard to call. With 3 bases removed from V and 2 bases from J, the gap between germline ends came to 11 bases. Looked up from germline, CDR1 is SGHNT and CDR2 is YENEEA. This CDR3 contains 15 residues. The chain's CDR3 is CASSFSRSTYNEQFF. The CDR3 bases are TGTGCCAGCAGCTTTAGTCGCAGCACCTACAATGAGCAGTTCTTC.

CDR3 loop: CASSTPGLLYNEQFF. The CDR3 region has the DNA TGTGCCAGCAGTACCCCGGGACTGCTATACAATGAGCAGTTCTTC. V is TRBV28 and J is TRBJ2-1; possibly TRBD2 for D (6 bases). The V gene lost 5 bases and the J gene lost 4 bases, with 15 bases spanning the gap. The CDR3 contains 15 residues. Germline V gene sequence: CDR1 MDHEN, CDR2 SYDVKM. The full variable domain, completed using reference TRBV28 and TRBJ2-1, is DVKVTQSSRYLVKRTGEKVFLECVQDMDHENMFWYRQDPGLGLRLIYFSYDVKMKEKGDIPEGYSVSREKKERFSLILESASTNQTSMYLCASSTPGLLYNEQFFGPGTRLTVL.

V usage is TRBV30 and J usage is TRBJ2-7; no reliable D call. The germline V and J ends were trimmed by 2 bases and 2 bases, with 10 bases remaining between them. The CDR3 consists of 13 residues. Per the germline V gene, CDR1 is GTSNPN and CDR2 is SVGIG (reference sequence). In DNA form, the CDR3 reads TGTGCCTGGAGTCCCTTTTCTGCCTACGAGCAGTACTTC. Translated, it gives CAWSPFSAYEQYF.

The chain uses TRBV7-9 and TRBJ2-7; 9 nucleotides match TRBD1. Looked up from germline, CDR1 is SEHNR and CDR2 is FQNEAQ (reference sequence). CDR3 length: 13 amino acids. The V gene end was trimmed by 11 bases and the J gene end by 1 base; junction bases not matched to a gene: 6. The CDR3 nucleotides read TGTGCCGTTTTAGGGACAGGGTCCTACGAGCAGTACTTC. This gives the protein CAVLGTGSYEQYF.

This clone was detected once. The chain is built from TRBV7-8 and TRBJ2-1; 8 nucleotides agree with TRBD2. The trim removed 3 bases at V and 4 bases at J, leaving 8 bases unmatched. CDR3 length: 16 residues. Germline V lookup: CDR1 SGHVS, CDR2 FQNEAQ. CDR3 amino acids: CASSFSYTSGYNEQFF. The CDR3 DNA follows: TGTGCCAGCAGCTTCTCTTATACTAGCGGTTACAATGAGCAGTTCTTC.

The chain links TRBV27 to TRBJ2-7; 7 positions agree with TRBD1. CDR1 MNHEY and CDR2 SMNVEV come from the germline V gene (reference sequence). V lost 5 bases and J lost 6; bases outside the gene matches: 7. This CDR3 comprises 13 residues. The CDR3 spells CASSPTGSGEQYF. DNA of the CDR3: TGTGCCAGCAGTCCGACAGGGTCGGGCGAGCAGTACTTC.

The rearrangement links TRBV28 to TRBJ2-1; D perhaps matches TRBD2 (6 bases). Trimming shortened V by 2 bases and J by 8 bases, and 13 bases separated the two germline ends. The CDR3 runs 14 residues. Germline CDR1 and CDR2: MDHEN and SYDVKM. The CDR3 here is CASSLLRGADEQFF. The CDR3 coding sequence is TGTGCCAGCAGTTTACTGCGGGGAGCGGATGAGCAGTTCTTC.

There are a few counts of this clone. The chain uses TRBV12-5 and TRBJ1-1; D is unresolved. This CDR3 spans 11 amino acids. Germline V gene lookup returns CDR1 LGHNT and CDR2 FRNRAP. V shed 1 base and J shed 11 bases, with 8 bases lying between them. For the CDR3, the DNA is TGTGCTAGTGGTTTGGCCGAGACGGCTTTCTTT. This gives the protein CASGLAETAFF.